This T cell receptor beta chain was captured by sequencing in a study of regulatory T cells in long-lasting Graves disease. Study-level points and caveats: Whereas 900 to 1,000 public clonotypes were shared by new patients, persistent patients shared more, at roughly 3,000.

The V gene's germline CDR1 is MNHGY and CDR2 SVAAGI. The CDR3 extends over 18 amino acids. V dropped 0 bases and J dropped 4; count of bases not matched to a gene: 9. There are many counts of this clonotype. Antigen: not known. As for time point: newly diagnosed GD, antithyroid drugs for less than 3 months. Researchers made the TCR library from RNA that was extracted from PBMCs. Through Arm-PCR of CDR3 regions and iRepertoire HTBI primers, TCR beta libraries were built. MiXCR, applied by TCRdb to the multiplex PCR reads, yields one record per CDR3 protein. Here the sample spans roughly 560,000 distinct CDR3 sequences, about 15% being singletons. In addition, the sample was reused for a study of T cells in Graves' hyperthyroidism and ophthalmopathy. That investigation notes: Among thyroid clonotypes expanded above 0.001, most also appeared in blood. Separation of ophthalmopathy from stable hyperthyroidism was achieved by a 13 V-J model.

Sequenced material: peripheral blood mononuclear cells (PBMCs), taken at new diagnosis, from a patient treated with antithyroid drugs. This clonotype originated in a woman aged 35 to 60 with Graves disease. The chain joins TRBV6-9 to TRBJ1-4; TRBD1 matches at 9 bases. CDR3 DNA: TGTGCCAGCAGTTATTCGAGTCAAGACAGGGGGGGTAATGAAAAACTGTTTTTT. This translates into CASSYSSQDRGGNEKLFF.